The rows below give T cell receptor beta chains drawn from one sample of a study of beta chain features in type 1 diabetes. TCRdb's table, derived via immunoSEQ multiplex PCR, lists solely in-frame clones and lacks some. The sample contains around 260,000 clones, roughly 20% of which appear only once. The sequenced sample was naive CD4+ T cells from blood. All receptors derive from a middle-aged woman with type 1 diabetes. Both conserved end residues are part of each CDR3. The order of the fields is V gene, D gene, clone size, J gene, CDR3 DNA, CDR3 protein. D genes are given only for firm matches. Where a row states a size, it is once, few, many or the class of an expanded clone; other rows omit it.

TRBV7-2	TRBD1	few	TRBJ2-3	TGTGCCAGCACCCGGGACAGACTCACAGATACGCAGTATTTT	CASTRDRLTDTQYF
TRBV29-1	TRBD2	few	TRBJ2-7	TGCAGCGTTGGGGAAGCGGGAGTGCGCGAGCAGTACTTC	CSVGEAGVREQYF
TRBV2	NA	few	TRBJ2-1	TGTGCCAGCAGTGTCGACAATGAGCAGTTCTTC	CASSVDNEQFF
TRBV4-2	NA	NA	TRBJ1-1	TGTGCCAGCAGCCAAGATAGAAGCACTGAAGCTTTCTTT	CASSQDRSTEAFF
TRBV30	TRBD1	NA	TRBJ1-2	TGTGCCTGGATGGGGGGGGACAGGACAGGGCATGGCTACACCTTC	CAWMGGDRTGHGYTF
TRBV9	TRBD2	few	TRBJ2-1	TGTGCCAGCAGCGGTCTACTAGCGGGACTAGACTCTTTCCAGTTCTTC	CASSGLLAGLDSFQFF
TRBV4-2	NA	few	TRBJ2-1	TGTGCCAGCAGCCCCGAGAGGGCCGCTCGAAATGAGCAGTTCTTC	CASSPERAARNEQFF
TRBV27	NA	NA	TRBJ2-1	TGTGCCAGCAGCCGGCAGGGGCAAGATCGGGAGCAGTTCTTC	CASSRQGQDREQFF
TRBV4-1	TRBD2	few	TRBJ2-1	TGCGCCAGCAGCCAAAGATTCGATAGCGGGACCTACAATGAGCAGTTCTTC	CASSQRFDSGTYNEQFF
TRBV4-3	NA	NA	TRBJ1-1	TGCGCCAGCAGCCAAGATCATCCCCCGGGGGGGGTGAACACTGAAGCTTTCTTT	CASSQDHPPGGVNTEAFF
TRBV28	TRBD2	NA	TRBJ2-5	TGTGCCAGCAGTCCAGGGGAGCTAGCGGGAGCCCAAGAGACCCAGTACTTC	CASSPGELAGAQETQYF
TRBV15	NA	NA	TRBJ1-2	TGTGCCACCAGTTGGGGGGGGGAAGACTATGGCTACACCTTC	CATSWGGEDYGYTF
TRBV6-1	TRBD2	NA	TRBJ2-6	TGTGCCAGCAGTGCCCGGGGAGGGTACTCTTCTGGGGCCAACGTCCTGACTTTC	CASSARGGYSSGANVLTF
TRBV7-7	TRBD1	NA	TRBJ2-2	TGTGCTAGCAGCTTAGGGACAGACTACGGGGAGCTGTTTTTT	CASSLGTDYGELFF
TRBV25-1	NA	NA	TRBJ2-5	TGTGCCAGCCGGGGGGCGACCGAGACCCAGTACTTC	CASRGATETQYF
TRBV7-2	TRBD2	NA	TRBJ2-3	TGTGCCAGCAGCTTATATAGCGGGGGACCCACAGATACGCAGTATTTT	CASSLYSGGPTDTQYF
TRBV4-1	TRBD1	NA	TRBJ2-7	TGCGCCAGCAGCCAAGGGTCAGGGGGAAGGGTTGCGGGCGCCTACGAGCAGTACTTC	CASSQGSGGRVAGAYEQYF
TRBV5-1	TRBD1	NA	TRBJ2-5	TGCGCCAGCAGCTTCGGTGGACAGGGATGGGAGACCCAGTACTTC	CASSFGGQGWETQYF
TRBV18	NA	NA	TRBJ2-7	TGTGCCAGCTCACCACCGAGGCAGGGTGGGACCTACGAGCAGTACTTC	CASSPPRQGGTYEQYF
TRBV5-4	NA	few	TRBJ2-1	TGTGCCAGCAGCTTTTCTAAAACCGAGCAGTTCTTC	CASSFSKTEQFF
TRBV30	NA	NA	TRBJ2-2	TGTGCCTGGAGTGTACTGTCGAACACCGGGGAGCTGTTTTTT	CAWSVLSNTGELFF
TRBV6-4	TRBD2	NA	TRBJ2-3	TGTGCCAGCAGTCCCGGGACTAGCGGGAGAGGAGATACGCAGTATTTT	CASSPGTSGRGDTQYF